A selection of T cell receptor beta chains follows, all from one sample in a study of T cells after yellow fever vaccination. One entry per CDR3 protein results from TCRdb running MiXCR on the 5' RACE reads. There are 400,000 or so distinct CDR3 sequences in the sample; roughly 11% occur only once, and roughly 18% lies in the top ten. This specimen consisted of PBMCs, obtained on the day of the first yellow fever vaccination. Receptor source: a man younger than 35 who received the YFV17D yellow fever vaccine. The CDR3 runs from the conserved cysteine through the conserved F or W. D genes are given only for firm matches. A clone size is listed for some rows: how often the clone was seen (once, few, many), or a class if it is expanded.

V gene	D gene	J gene	clone size	CDR3 protein	CDR3 DNA
TRBV6-5	-	TRBJ2-2	-	CASSYSSGSSTGELFF	TGTGCCAGCAGTTACTCATCGGGGAGCTCCACCGGGGAGCTGTTTTTT
TRBV10-2	TRBD2	TRBJ2-2	-	CASAPLAGVNTGELFF	TGCGCCAGCGCCCCCCTAGCGGGGGTTAACACCGGGGAGCTGTTTTTT
TRBV9	-	TRBJ2-1	-	CASSVGIYNEQFF	TGTGCCAGCAGCGTAGGAATCTACAATGAGCAGTTCTTC
TRBV6-2/TRBV6-3	TRBD1	TRBJ1-5	-	CASSVRGKPQHF	TGTGCCAGCAGCGTCAGGGGGAAGCCCCAGCATTTT
TRBV4-3	-	TRBJ2-1	many	CASSQEHSGGALWNEQFF	TGCGCCAGCAGCCAAGAACATTCCGGGGGAGCCCTTTGGAATGAGCAGTTCTTC
TRBV25-1	TRBD1	TRBJ1-2	few	CASTPGGTAGYTF	TGTGCCAGCACCCCAGGCGGGACAGCTGGCTACACCTTC
TRBV7-2	-	TRBJ2-2	few	CASSPQRPGELFF	TGTGCCAGCAGCCCGCAGAGACCCGGGGAGCTGTTTTTT
TRBV7-2	-	TRBJ2-7	few	CASSFMVWAEQYF	TGTGCCAGCAGCTTTATGGTCTGGGCCGAGCAGTACTTC
TRBV7-2	-	TRBJ2-1	-	CASSSSSQFKQFF	TGTGCCAGCAGCTCTAGCAGCCAATTCAAGCAGTTCTTC
TRBV6-1	-	TRBJ1-5	few	CASSPYVGVRNQPQHF	TGTGCCAGCAGTCCATACGTCGGGGTTCGGAATCAGCCCCAGCATTTT
TRBV12-3/TRBV12-4	-	TRBJ2-1	-	CASSLAQGMPYNEQFF	TGTGCCAGCAGTTTAGCCCAGGGGATGCCGTACAATGAGCAGTTCTTC
TRBV6-5	-	TRBJ1-1	few	CASSYVGGVVSEAFF	TGTGCCAGCAGTTACGTTGGAGGGGTTGTCTCTGAAGCTTTCTTT
TRBV30	-	TRBJ1-2	many	CAWSQVDYGYTF	TGTGCCTGGAGTCAAGTAGACTATGGCTACACCTTC
TRBV7-2	-	TRBJ1-5	many	CASSFAVSNQPQHF	TGTGCCAGCAGCTTTGCAGTGAGCAATCAGCCCCAGCATTTT
TRBV12-3/TRBV12-4	-	TRBJ2-6	few	CASSRSRAGANVLTF	TGTGCCAGCAGTCGCTCCAGGGCTGGGGCCAACGTCCTGACTTTC
TRBV3-1	-	TRBJ1-2	few	CASSSGQGALGYGYTF	TGTGCCAGCAGCTCTGGGCAGGGCGCCCTAGGCTATGGCTACACCTTC
TRBV6-4	TRBD2	TRBJ2-5	few	CASSLTSGGKETQYF	TGTGCCAGCAGCCTAACTAGCGGGGGAAAAGAGACCCAGTACTTC
TRBV2	-	TRBJ2-3	many	CASSEQSRKGDTQYF	TGTGCCAGCAGTGAACAATCCAGGAAGGGGGATACGCAGTATTTT
TRBV6-1	-	TRBJ1-6	few	CASTWRANSPLHF	TGTGCCAGCACATGGAGGGCGAATTCACCCCTCCACTTT
TRBV28	-	TRBJ1-1	-	CASSLTTGNTEAFF	TGTGCCAGCAGTCTTACGACCGGGAACACTGAAGCTTTCTTT
TRBV5-1	-	TRBJ1-1	-	CASTEGTGDTEAFF	TGCGCCAGCACGGAAGGGACTGGAGACACTGAAGCTTTCTTT
TRBV6-2/TRBV6-3	-	TRBJ1-1	few	CASSYSLPAAEAFF	TGTGCCAGCAGTTACTCCCTACCGGCCGCTGAAGCTTTCTTT
TRBV23-1	-	TRBJ1-6	-	CASSQSRGNFQSSYNSPLHF	TGCGCCAGCAGTCAATCCAGGGGCAACTTCCAGAGCTCCTATAATTCACCCCTCCACTTT
TRBV24-1	TRBD1	TRBJ2-6	few	CATSDSPGQQSGANVLTF	TGTGCCACCAGTGATTCACCGGGACAGCAATCTGGGGCCAACGTCCTGACTTTC
TRBV27	-	TRBJ2-7	-	CASSLGRVSEQYF	TGTGCCAGCAGTTTAGGCAGGGTCAGCGAGCAGTACTTC
TRBV6-5	-	TRBJ2-3	-	CASSYWAGASTDTQYF	TGTGCCAGCAGTTACTGGGCGGGGGCTAGCACAGATACGCAGTATTTT
TRBV9	-	TRBJ1-1	few	CASSPSAGQNTEAFF	TGTGCCAGCAGCCCGAGTGCGGGGCAAAACACTGAAGCTTTCTTT
TRBV19	TRBD1	TRBJ1-2	many	CASRAGTGLYGYTF	TGTGCCAGTAGGGCCGGGACAGGGCTCTATGGCTACACCTTC
TRBV6-1	TRBD1	TRBJ2-2	-	CASSGDRLITGELFF	TGTGCCAGCAGTGGGGACAGGCTGATCACCGGGGAGCTGTTTTTT
TRBV4-1	-	TRBJ1-5	-	CASSDGTRNQPQHF	TGCGCCAGCAGCGATGGGACCCGCAATCAGCCCCAGCATTTT
TRBV12-3/TRBV12-4	-	TRBJ2-3	-	CASSRTGYTDTQYF	TGTGCCAGCAGTCGGACTGGCTACACAGATACGCAGTATTTT
TRBV4-2	-	TRBJ2-6	few	CASSQGQIYRSSGANVLTF	TGTGCCAGCAGCCAAGGTCAGATTTATCGATCTTCTGGGGCCAACGTCCTGACTTTC
TRBV5-1	TRBD2	TRBJ2-5	many	CASSLTSGGETQYF	TGCGCCAGCAGCTTGACTAGCGGGGGAGAGACCCAGTACTTC
TRBV3-1	TRBD2	TRBJ2-5	-	CASRRGGRETQYF	TGTGCCAGTAGACGGGGGGGCCGAGAGACCCAGTACTTC
TRBV7-2	TRBD2	TRBJ2-1	few	CASSDRSGGAFNEQFF	TGTGCCAGCAGCGATCGTAGCGGGGGGGCCTTCAATGAGCAGTTCTTC
TRBV20-1	-	TRBJ1-1	few	CRARGSMNTEAFF	TGCAGGGCCCGGGGAAGCATGAACACTGAAGCTTTCTTT
TRBV30	-	TRBJ1-4	-	CAWSSGRAGPNEKLFF	TGTGCCTGGAGTTCGGGTCGGGCAGGGCCTAATGAAAAACTGTTTTTT
TRBV11-2	-	TRBJ2-4	few	CASSPGPRAKNIQYF	TGTGCCAGCAGCCCAGGGCCAAGAGCCAAAAACATTCAGTACTTC
TRBV14	-	TRBJ1-5	-	CASSEGGIRQPQHF	TGTGCCAGCAGCGAGGGGGGGATCAGGCAGCCCCAGCATTTT
TRBV20-1	-	TRBJ1-4	many	CSASETLATNEKLFF	TGCAGTGCTAGCGAGACACTCGCAACTAATGAAAAACTGTTTTTT
TRBV7-2	-	TRBJ1-5	few	CASSPEGTRGNQPQHF	TGTGCCAGCAGTCCCGAAGGGACCCGGGGGAATCAGCCCCAGCATTTT
TRBV10-3	-	TRBJ2-2	few	CAISGTSAGELFF	TGTGCCATCAGCGGGACGTCCGCCGGGGAGCTGTTTTTT
TRBV28	-	TRBJ1-3	-	CASSQGFSGNTIYF	TGTGCCAGCAGTCAAGGGTTCTCTGGAAACACCATATATTTT
TRBV5-1	-	TRBJ2-2	-	CASSLVLGQSTGELFF	TGCGCCAGCAGCTTGGTGCTGGGGCAAAGCACCGGGGAGCTGTTTTTT
TRBV24-1	-	TRBJ1-1	-	CATSDKSYTEAFF	TGTGCCACCAGTGATAAAAGCTATACGGAGGCTTTCTTT
TRBV4-1	TRBD2	TRBJ2-5	few	CASSQVGGGTQETQYF	TGCGCCAGCAGCCAAGTTGGCGGGGGGACGCAAGAGACCCAGTACTTC
TRBV7-9	-	TRBJ1-1	few	CASSLIPGVSDTEAFF	TGTGCCAGCAGCTTGATCCCAGGGGTCTCGGACACTGAAGCTTTCTTT
TRBV6-2/TRBV6-3	-	TRBJ2-6	-	CASTRLGSSGANVLTF	TGTGCCAGCACCCGATTGGGGAGCTCTGGGGCCAACGTCCTGACTTTC
TRBV9	-	TRBJ2-1	few	CASSHIKGVSYNEQFF	TGTGCCAGCAGCCATATAAAGGGAGTCTCCTACAATGAGCAGTTCTTC
TRBV6-5	TRBD2	TRBJ2-3	few	CASSRMFSGGAADTQYF	TGTGCCAGCAGTCGGATGTTCAGCGGGGGGGCCGCAGATACGCAGTATTTT
TRBV6-5	TRBD2	TRBJ2-3	-	CASSLPGGSTDTQYF	TGTGCCAGCAGTTTACCCGGGGGGAGCACAGATACGCAGTATTTT
TRBV10-3	-	TRBJ2-7	few	CAISESSPGVSSSYEQYF	TGTGCCATCAGTGAGTCGAGCCCGGGGGTCTCGAGTTCCTACGAGCAGTACTTC
TRBV29-1	-	TRBJ2-7	many	CSVEDLSTNYEQYF	TGCAGCGTTGAAGATTTATCCACAAACTACGAGCAGTACTTC